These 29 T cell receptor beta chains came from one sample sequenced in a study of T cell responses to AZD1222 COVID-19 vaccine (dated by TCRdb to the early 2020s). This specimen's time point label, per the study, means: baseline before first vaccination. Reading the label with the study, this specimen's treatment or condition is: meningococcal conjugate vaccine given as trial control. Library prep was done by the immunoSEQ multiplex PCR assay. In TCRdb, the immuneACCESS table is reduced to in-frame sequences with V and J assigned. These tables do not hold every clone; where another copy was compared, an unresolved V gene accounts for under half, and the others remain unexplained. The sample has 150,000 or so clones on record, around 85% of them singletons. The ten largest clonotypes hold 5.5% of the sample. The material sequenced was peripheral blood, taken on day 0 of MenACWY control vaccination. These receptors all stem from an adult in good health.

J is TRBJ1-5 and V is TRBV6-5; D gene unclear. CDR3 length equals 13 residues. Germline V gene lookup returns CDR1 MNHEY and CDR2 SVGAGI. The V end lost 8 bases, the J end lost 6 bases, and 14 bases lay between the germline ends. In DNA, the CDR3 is TGTGCCAGCTCTCTGAACAGCGGTCAGCCCCAGCATTTT. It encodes CASSLNSGQPQHF.

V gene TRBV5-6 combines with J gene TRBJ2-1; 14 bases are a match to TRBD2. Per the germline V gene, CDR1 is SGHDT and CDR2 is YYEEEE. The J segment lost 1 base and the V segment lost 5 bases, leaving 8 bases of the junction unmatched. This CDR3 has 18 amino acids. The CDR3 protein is CASRAGGLAGGSYNEQFF. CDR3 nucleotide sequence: TGTGCCAGCAGGGCCGGAGGACTAGCGGGAGGATCCTACAATGAGCAGTTCTTC.

CDR3 loop: CASSTGASPVYEQYV. In DNA form, the CDR3 reads TGCGCCAGCAGTACTGGGGCTTCTCCGGTCTACGAGCAGTACGTC. V gene TRBV5-1 combines with J gene TRBJ2-7, with D possibly matching TRBD1 (5 bases). The germline V gene encodes CDR1 SGHRS and CDR2 YFSETQ. V lost 5 bases and J lost 3, with 18 bases in between. The CDR3 covers 15 residues.

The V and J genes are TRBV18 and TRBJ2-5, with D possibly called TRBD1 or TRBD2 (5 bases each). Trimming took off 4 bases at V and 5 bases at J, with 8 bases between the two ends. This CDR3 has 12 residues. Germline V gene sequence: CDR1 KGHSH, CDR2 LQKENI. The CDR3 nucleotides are TGTGCCAGCTCACGCAGGGAGGAGACCCAGTACTTC. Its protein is CASSRREETQYF.

CDR3 in amino acids: CASSRAEGPQHF. Written as DNA, the CDR3 is TGTGCCAGTTCTAGGGCCGAGGGGCCCCAGCATTTT. The chain has TRBV19 and TRBJ1-5; D not certain. CDR1 and CDR2 (germline): LNHDA, SQIVND (reference sequence). The V and J ends lost 8 bases and 9 bases respectively, with 14 bases between them. The CDR3 totals 12 residues.

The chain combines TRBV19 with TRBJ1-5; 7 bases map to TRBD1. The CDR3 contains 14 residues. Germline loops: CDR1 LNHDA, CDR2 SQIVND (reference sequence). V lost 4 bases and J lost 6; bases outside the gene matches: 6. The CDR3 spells CASSNQQGFQPQHF. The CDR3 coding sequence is TGTGCCAGTAGTAATCAACAGGGGTTTCAGCCCCAGCATTTT.

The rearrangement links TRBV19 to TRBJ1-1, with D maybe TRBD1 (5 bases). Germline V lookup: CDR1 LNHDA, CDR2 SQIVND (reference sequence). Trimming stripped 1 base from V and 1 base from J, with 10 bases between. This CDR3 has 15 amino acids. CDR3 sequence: CASSIVGVSNTEAFF. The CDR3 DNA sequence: TGTGCCAGTAGTATAGTAGGGGTTTCGAACACTGAAGCTTTCTTT. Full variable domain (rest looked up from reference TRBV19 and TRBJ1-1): DGGITQSPKYLFRKEGQNVTLSCEQNLNHDAMYWYRQDPGQGLRLIYYSQIVNDFQKGDIAEGYSVSREKKESFPLTVTSAQKNPTAFYLCASSIVGVSNTEAFFGQGTRLTVV.

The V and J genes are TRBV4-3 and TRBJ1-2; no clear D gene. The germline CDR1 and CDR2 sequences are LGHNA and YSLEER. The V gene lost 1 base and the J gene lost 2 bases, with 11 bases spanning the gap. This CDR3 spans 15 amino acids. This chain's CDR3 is CASSQVKWGNYGYTF. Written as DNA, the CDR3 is TGCGCCAGCAGCCAAGTCAAGTGGGGAAACTATGGCTACACCTTC.

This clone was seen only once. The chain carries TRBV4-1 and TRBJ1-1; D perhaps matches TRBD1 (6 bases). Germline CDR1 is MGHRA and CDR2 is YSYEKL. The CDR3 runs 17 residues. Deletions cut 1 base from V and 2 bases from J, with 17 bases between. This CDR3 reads CASSQGAWAGQNTEAFF. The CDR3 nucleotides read TGCGCCAGCAGCCAAGGCGCGTGGGCGGGACAAAACACTGAAGCTTTCTTT.

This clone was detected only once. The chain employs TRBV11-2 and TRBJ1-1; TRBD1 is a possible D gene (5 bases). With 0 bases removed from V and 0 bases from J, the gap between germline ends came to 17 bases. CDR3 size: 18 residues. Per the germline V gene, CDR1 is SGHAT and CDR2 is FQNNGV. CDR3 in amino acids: CASSLDPAGQFMNTEAFF. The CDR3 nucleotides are TGTGCCAGCAGCTTAGACCCGGCAGGGCAGTTCATGAACACTGAAGCTTTCTTT.

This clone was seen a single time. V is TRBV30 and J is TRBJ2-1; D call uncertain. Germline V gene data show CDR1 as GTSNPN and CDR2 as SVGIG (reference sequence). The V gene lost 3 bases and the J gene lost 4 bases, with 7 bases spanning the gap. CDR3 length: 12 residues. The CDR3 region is CAWRYGYNEQFF. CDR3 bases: TGTGCCTGGAGGTATGGTTACAATGAGCAGTTCTTC.

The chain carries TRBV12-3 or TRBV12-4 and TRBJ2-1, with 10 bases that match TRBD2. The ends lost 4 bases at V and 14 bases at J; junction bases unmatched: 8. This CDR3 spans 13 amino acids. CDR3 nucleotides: TGTGCCAGCAGTTCTAGCGGGGGTGTTGGGGAGTTCTTC. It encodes CASSSSGGVGEFF.

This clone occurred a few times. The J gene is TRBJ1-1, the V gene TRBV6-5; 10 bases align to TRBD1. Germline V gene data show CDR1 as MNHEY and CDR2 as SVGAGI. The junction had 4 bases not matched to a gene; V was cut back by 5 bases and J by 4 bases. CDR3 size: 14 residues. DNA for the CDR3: TGTGCCAGCAGTCCGACAGGGGGCGGCACTGAAGCTTTCTTT. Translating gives CASSPTGGGTEAFF.

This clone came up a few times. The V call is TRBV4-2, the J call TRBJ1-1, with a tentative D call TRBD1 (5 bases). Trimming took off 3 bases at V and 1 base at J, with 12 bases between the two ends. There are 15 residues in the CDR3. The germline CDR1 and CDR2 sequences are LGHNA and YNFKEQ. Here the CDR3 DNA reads TGTGCCAGCAGCCAGGGGGACGGACGGAACACTGAAGCTTTCTTT. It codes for CASSQGDGRNTEAFF.

This CDR3 reads CASSRDKNSPLHF. CDR3 DNA: TGTGCCAGTAGCAGGGACAAGAATTCACCCCTCCACTTT. The rearrangement links TRBV19 to TRBJ1-6; D perhaps matches TRBD1 (6 bases). Germline V gene data show CDR1 as LNHDA and CDR2 as SQIVND (reference sequence). Trimming stripped 6 bases from V and 7 bases from J, with 10 bases between. The CDR3 length is 13 residues. Combining the CDR3 with reference TRBV19 and TRBJ1-6 gives the whole variable domain DGGITQSPKYLFRKEGQNVTLSCEQNLNHDAMYWYRQDPGQGLRLIYYSQIVNDFQKGDIAEGYSVSREKKESFPLTVTSAQKNPTAFYLCASSRDKNSPLHFGNGTRLTVT.

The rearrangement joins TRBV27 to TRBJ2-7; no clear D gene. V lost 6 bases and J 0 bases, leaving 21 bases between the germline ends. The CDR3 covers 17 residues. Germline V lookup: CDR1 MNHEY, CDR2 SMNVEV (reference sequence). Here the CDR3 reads CASSLGHRVRSSYEQYF. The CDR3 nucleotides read TGTGCCAGCAGCCTAGGCCACCGGGTCCGCAGCTCCTACGAGCAGTACTTC.

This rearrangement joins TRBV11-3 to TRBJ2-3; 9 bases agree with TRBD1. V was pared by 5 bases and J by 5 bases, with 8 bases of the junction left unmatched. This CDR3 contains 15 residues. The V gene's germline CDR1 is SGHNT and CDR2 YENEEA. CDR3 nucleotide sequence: TGTGCCAGCAGCCTCGGGACAGGGTTGAAAGATACGCAGTATTTT. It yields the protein CASSLGTGLKDTQYF.

The CDR3: CASSYPTGGEAFF. The CDR3 DNA follows: TGTGCCAGCAGTTACCCCACGGGGGGTGAAGCTTTCTTT. V gene TRBV6-5 combines with J gene TRBJ1-1, with D perhaps TRBD1 (5 bases). Germline loops: CDR1 MNHEY, CDR2 SVGAGI. The V end was cut by 2 bases, the J end by 7 bases, with 11 bases between. This CDR3 is 13 amino acids long.

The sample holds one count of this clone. For the CDR3, the DNA is TGTGCTAGTGGTCTAGGGGACAGGGGTGTCGAGCAGTACTTC. It codes for CASGLGDRGVEQYF. This chain uses TRBV12-5 with TRBJ2-7, with 10 bases that match TRBD1. Germline CDR1 and CDR2: LGHNT and FRNRAP. Unmatched junction bases numbered 7, after V lost 5 bases and J lost 6 bases. CDR3 length: 14 residues.

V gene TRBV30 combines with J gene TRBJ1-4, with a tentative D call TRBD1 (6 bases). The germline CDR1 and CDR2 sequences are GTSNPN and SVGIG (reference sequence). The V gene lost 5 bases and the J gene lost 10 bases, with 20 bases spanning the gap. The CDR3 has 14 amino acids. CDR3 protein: CAWEDRTHRRKLFF. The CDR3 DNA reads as TGTGCCTGGGAAGACAGGACCCACCGTCGAAAACTGTTTTTT. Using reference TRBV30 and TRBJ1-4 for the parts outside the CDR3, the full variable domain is SQTIHQWPATLVQPVGSPLSLECTVEGTSNPNLYWYRQAAGRGLQLLFYSVGIGQISSEVPQNLSASRPQDRQFILSSKKLLLSDSGFYLCAWEDRTHRRKLFFGSGTQLSVL.

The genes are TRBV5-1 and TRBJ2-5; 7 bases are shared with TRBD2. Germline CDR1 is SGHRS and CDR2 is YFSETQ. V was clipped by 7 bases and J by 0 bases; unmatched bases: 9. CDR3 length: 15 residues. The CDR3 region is CASGRLAGYQETQYF. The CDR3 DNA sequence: TGCGCCAGCGGCCGACTAGCTGGGTACCAAGAGACCCAGTACTTC.

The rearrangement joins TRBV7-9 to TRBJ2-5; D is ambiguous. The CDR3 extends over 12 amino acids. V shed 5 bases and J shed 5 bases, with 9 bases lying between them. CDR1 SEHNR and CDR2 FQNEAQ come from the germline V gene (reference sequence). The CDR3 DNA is TGTGCCAGCAGCCCCGAGGATGAGACCCAGTACTTC. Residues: CASSPEDETQYF.

The CDR3 loop reads CASSLYKGSNTEAFF. The CDR3 bases are TGTGCCAGCAGCTTATATAAGGGGTCGAACACTGAAGCTTTCTTT. The chain recombines TRBV11-1 with TRBJ1-1; possibly TRBD1 for D (5 bases). Trimming took off 2 bases at V and 1 base at J, with 11 bases between the two ends. This CDR3 spans 15 amino acids. Germline-derived CDR1 and CDR2 are SGHAT and FQDESV (reference sequence). Variable domain in full (rest from reference TRBV11-1 and TRBJ1-1): EAEVAQSPRYKITEKSQAVAFWCDPISGHATLYWYRQILGQGPELLVQFQDESVVDDSQLPKDRFSAERLKGVDSTLKIQPAELGDSAMYLCASSLYKGSNTEAFFGQGTRLTVV.

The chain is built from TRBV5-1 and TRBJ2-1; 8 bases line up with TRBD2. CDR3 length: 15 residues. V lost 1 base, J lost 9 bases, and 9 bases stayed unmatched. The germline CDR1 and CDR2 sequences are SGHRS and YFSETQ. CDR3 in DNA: TGCGCCAGCAGCTTGAACTTTCGGGGGGGAGTTGAGCAGTTCTTC. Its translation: CASSLNFRGGVEQFF.

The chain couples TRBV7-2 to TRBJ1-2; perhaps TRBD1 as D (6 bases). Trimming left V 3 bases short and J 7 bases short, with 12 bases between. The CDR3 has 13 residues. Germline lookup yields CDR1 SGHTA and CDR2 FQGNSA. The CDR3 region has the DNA TGTGCCAGCAGCTTCCGACAGGAGAGTGGCTACACCTTC. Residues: CASSFRQESGYTF.

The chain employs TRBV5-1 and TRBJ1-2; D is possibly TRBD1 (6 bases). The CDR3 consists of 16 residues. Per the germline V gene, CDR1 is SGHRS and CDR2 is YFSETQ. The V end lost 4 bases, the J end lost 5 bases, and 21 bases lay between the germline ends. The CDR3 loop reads CASSQTYDRLSYGYTF. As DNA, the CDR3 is TGCGCCAGCAGCCAGACATACGACAGGTTGTCATATGGCTACACCTTC.

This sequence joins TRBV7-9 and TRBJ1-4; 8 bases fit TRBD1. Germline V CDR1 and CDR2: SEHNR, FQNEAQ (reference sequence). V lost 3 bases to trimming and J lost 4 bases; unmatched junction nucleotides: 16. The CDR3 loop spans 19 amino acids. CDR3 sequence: CASSFPGQGARDNNEKLFF. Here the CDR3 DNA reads TGTGCCAGCAGCTTCCCTGGACAGGGAGCGCGAGATAATAATGAAAAACTGTTTTTT. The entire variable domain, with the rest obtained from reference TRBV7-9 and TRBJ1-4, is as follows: DTGVSQNPRHKITKRGQNVTFRCDPISEHNRLYWYRQTLGQGPEFLTYFQNEAQLEKSRLLSDRFSAERPKGSFSTLEIQRTEQGDSAMYLCASSFPGQGARDNNEKLFFGSGTQLSVL.

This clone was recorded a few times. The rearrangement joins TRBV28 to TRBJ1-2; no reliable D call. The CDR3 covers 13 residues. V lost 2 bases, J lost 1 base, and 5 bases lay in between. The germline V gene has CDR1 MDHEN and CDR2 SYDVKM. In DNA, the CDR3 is TGTGCCAGCAGTTTACGTAATAACTATGGCTACACCTTC. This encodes CASSLRNNYGYTF.

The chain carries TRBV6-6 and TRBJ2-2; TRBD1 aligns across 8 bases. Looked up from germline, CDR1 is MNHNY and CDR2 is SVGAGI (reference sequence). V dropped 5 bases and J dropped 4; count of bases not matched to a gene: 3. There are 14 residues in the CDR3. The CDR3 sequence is CASSGTGGTGELFF. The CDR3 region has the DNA TGTGCCAGCAGTGGGACAGGAGGCACCGGGGAGCTGTTTTTT.